This T cell receptor beta chain was sequenced during a study of shared clonotypes between healthy human individuals. Study-wide background: CD8 memory received one plate per donor, CD8 naive two, CD4 memory three and CD4 naive three.

As to this clone: What it recognizes is unknown.

Clones were read by immunoSEQ multiplex PCR, and TCRdb kept only the in-frame ones, dropping some. Counted here are about 2 million clones, 85% to 95% occurring once; the ten biggest clones make up 0.1% to 0.15%. Whole-study results and caveats: What naive subsets generally showed was a larger estimated richness than memory subsets showed. Unshared clonotypes carried lower generation probabilities than those common to all four donors.

The V gene's germline CDR1 is LNHDA and CDR2 SQIVND (reference sequence). The ends lost 5 bases at V and 2 bases at J; junction bases unmatched: 6. The CDR3 covers 15 residues. The rearrangement uses TRBV19 and TRBJ1-2; 9 bases agree with TRBD1. The receptor was derived from a man in his late teens or twenties in good health. Sequenced: naive CD4+ T cells sorted from blood. Subset given: CD45RA+ positively selected. The CDR3 DNA reads as TGTGCCAGTAGTCGTCCCGGGACAGGGAACTATGGCTACACCTTC. The encoded protein is CASSRPGTGNYGYTF.